This TCR beta chain was sequenced for a study of control samples from healthy donors and cancer patients. Germline loops: CDR1 PRHDT, CDR2 FYEKMQ (reference sequence). This CDR3 region has 12 residues. The V gene lost 3 bases and the J gene lost 6 bases, with 5 bases spanning the gap. The data were produced by immunoSEQ multiplex PCR, yet TCRdb's version contains in-frame clones alone and is incomplete. The profile shows 190,000 or so clones, 90% to 95% of them singletons. The sequenced sample was blood. This chain links TRBV13 with TRBJ2-2; D not resolved. The sequence was collected from a man between 18 and 35 years old in good health. The CDR3 sequence: CASSFGPGELFF. As DNA, the CDR3 is TGTGCCAGCAGCTTCGGGCCCGGGGAGCTGTTTTTT. Filled out from reference TRBV13 and TRBJ2-2, the complete variable domain reads AAGVIQSPRHLIKEKRETATLKCYPIPRHDTVYWYQQGPGQDPQFLISFYEKMQSDKGSIPDRFSAQQFSDYHSELNMSSLELGDSALYFCASSFGPGELFFGEGSRLTVL.